This TCR beta chain is from a study of CXCR3-negative and CXCR3-positive naive CD8 T cells. Study outcomes and limitations: TRB CDR3 properties indicated TCR strength, while surface CD5 was similar across naive subsets. The TRBV-TRBJ usage of naive CXCR3-negative and CXCR3-positive cells was similar, but that of memory cells differed. Memory CD8+ cells had much lower diversity, and both naive subsets had comparably high diversity.

In triplicate, each CD8+ T cell subset was sorted at fewer than 350,000 cells per replicate. Regarding this clonotype: Its specificity is not known.

5' RACE that incorporated UMI labels was used to prepare the TRB cDNA libraries. TCRdb re-called the 5' RACE reads; every CDR3 protein appears as one record, without DNA. The table for this sample gives about 48,000 distinct CDR3 sequences. The CDR3 contains 12 residues. Germline assignment: CDR1 DFQATT and CDR2 SNEGSKA (reference sequence). The sequenced sample was memory CD8+ T cells from blood. The receptor was isolated from a human donor in good health. Some clones in this sample may be carry-over from other donors' samples. The rearrangement uses TRBV20-1 and TRBJ2-7. CDR3 in amino acids: CSVEQSSYEQYF.